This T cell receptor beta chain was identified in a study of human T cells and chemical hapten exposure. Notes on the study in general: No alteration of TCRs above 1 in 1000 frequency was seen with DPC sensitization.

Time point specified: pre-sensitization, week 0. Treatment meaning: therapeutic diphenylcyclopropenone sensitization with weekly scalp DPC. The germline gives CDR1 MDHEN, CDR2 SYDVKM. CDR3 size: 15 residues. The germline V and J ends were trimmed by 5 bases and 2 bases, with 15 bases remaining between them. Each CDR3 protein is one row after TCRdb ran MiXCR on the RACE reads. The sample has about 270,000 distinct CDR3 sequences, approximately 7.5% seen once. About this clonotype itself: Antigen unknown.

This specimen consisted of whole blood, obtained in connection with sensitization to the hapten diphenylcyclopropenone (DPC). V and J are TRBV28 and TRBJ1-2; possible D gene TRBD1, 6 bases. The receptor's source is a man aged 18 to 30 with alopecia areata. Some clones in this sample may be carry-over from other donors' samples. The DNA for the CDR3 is TGTGCCAGCAGTCTAGGGACACCAGGAAACTATGGCTACACCTTC. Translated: CASSLGTPGNYGYTF.